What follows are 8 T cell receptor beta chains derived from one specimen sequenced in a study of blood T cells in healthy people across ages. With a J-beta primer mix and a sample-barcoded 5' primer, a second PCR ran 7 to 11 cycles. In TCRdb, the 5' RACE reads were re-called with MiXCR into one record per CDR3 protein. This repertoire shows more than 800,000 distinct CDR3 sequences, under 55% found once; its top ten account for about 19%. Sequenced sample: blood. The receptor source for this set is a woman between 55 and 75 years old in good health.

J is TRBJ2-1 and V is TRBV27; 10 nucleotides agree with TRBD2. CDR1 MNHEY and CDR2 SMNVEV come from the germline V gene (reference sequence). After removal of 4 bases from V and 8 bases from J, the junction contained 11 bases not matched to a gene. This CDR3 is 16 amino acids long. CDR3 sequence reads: CASSSSGLARGYEQFF. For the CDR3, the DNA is TGTGCCAGCAGTTCCTCGGGACTAGCGAGGGGGTATGAGCAGTTCTTC.

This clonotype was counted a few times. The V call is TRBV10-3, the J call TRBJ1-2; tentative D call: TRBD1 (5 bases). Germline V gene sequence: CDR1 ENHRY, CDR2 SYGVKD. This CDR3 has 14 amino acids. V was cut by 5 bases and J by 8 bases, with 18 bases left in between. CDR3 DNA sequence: TGTGCCATCAGTACGACCGGGGCCCTGTACGGCTACACCTTC. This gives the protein CAISTTGALYGYTF.

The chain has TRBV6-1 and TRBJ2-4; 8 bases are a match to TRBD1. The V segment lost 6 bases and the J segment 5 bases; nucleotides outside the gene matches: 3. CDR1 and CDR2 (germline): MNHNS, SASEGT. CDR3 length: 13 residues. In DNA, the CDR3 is TGTGCCAGCAGGATGACAGGGGAAAACATTCAGTACTTC. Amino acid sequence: CASRMTGENIQYF.

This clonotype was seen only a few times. CDR3 DNA: TGCAGCGTTGAAGGGGGGCTAGTAGGGGGCAATGAGCAGTTCTTC. Amino acid sequence: CSVEGGLVGGNEQFF. The chain carries TRBV29-1 and TRBJ2-1; perhaps TRBD1 as D (6 bases). This CDR3 contains 15 residues. Trimming pared 1 base from V and 6 bases from J, leaving 16 bases between. Germline CDR1 is SQVTM and CDR2 is ANQGSEA.

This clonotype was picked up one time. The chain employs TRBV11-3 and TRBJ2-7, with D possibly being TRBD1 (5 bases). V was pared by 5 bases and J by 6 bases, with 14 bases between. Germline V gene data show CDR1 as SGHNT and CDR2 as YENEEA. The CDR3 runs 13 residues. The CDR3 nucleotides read TGTGCCAGCAGCCCGACAGTGACCGGCGAGCAGTACTTC. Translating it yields CASSPTVTGEQYF.

For the CDR3, the DNA is TGTGCCACCAGCAGAGGGGCCCAAGGGCCCTACGAGCAGTACTTC. This gives the protein CATSRGAQGPYEQYF. This rearrangement joins TRBV15 to TRBJ2-7; D call uncertain. V was trimmed by 1 base and J by 2 bases, leaving 12 bases between them. The germline V gene encodes CDR1 LNHNV and CDR2 YYDKDF (reference sequence). The length of the CDR3 is 15 residues.

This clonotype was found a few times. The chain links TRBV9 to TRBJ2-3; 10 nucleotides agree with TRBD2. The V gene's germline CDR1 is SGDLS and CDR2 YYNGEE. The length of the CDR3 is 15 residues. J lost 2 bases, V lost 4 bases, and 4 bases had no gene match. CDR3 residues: CASSWTSGDTDTQYF. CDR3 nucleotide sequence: TGTGCCAGCAGCTGGACTAGCGGAGACACAGATACGCAGTATTTT.

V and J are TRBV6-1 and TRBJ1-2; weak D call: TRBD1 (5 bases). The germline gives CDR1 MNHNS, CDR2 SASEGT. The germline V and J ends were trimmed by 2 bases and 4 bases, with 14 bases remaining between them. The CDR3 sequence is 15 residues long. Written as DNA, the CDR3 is TGTGCCAGCAGTGAACTAGGGGAAAGAGGCTATGGCTACACCTTC. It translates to CASSELGERGYGYTF.